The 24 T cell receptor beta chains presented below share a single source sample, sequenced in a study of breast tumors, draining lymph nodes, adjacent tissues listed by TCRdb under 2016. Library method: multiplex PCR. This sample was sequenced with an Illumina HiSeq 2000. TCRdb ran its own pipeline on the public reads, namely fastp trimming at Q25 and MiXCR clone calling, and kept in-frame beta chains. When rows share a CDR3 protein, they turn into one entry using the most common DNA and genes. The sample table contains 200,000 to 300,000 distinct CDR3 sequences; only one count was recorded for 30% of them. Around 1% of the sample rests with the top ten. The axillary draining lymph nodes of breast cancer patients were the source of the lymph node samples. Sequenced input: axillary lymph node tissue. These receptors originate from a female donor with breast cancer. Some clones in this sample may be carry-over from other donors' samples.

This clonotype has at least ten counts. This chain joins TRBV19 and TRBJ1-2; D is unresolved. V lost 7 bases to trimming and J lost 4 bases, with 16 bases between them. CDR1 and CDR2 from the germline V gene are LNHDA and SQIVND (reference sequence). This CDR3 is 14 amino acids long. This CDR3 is CASTPRTLGYGYTF. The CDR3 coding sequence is TGTGCCAGTACCCCTCGGACCCTCGGCTATGGCTACACCTTC.

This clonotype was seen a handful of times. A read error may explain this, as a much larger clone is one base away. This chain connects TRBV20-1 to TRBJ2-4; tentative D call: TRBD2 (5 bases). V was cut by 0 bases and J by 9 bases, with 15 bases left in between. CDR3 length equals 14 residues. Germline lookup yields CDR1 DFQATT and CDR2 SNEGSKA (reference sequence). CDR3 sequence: CSARDLGLQTIQYF. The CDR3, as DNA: TGCAGTGCTAGAGATTTAGGACTGCAAACCATTCAGTACTTC.

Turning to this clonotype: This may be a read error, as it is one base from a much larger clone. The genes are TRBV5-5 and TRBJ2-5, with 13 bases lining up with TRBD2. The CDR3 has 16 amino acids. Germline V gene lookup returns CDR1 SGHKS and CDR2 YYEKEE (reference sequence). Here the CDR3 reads CASSPGLAGVLEAQYF. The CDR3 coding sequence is TGTGCCAGCAGCCCTGGACTAGCGGGGGTTTTAGAGGCCCAGTACTTC.

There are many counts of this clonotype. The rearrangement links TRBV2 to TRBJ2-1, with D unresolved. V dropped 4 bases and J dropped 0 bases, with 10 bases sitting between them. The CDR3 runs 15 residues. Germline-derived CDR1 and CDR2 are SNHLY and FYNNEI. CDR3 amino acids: CASSGGVSSYNEQFF. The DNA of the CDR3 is TGTGCCAGCAGTGGTGGGGTTAGCTCCTACAATGAGCAGTTCTTC.

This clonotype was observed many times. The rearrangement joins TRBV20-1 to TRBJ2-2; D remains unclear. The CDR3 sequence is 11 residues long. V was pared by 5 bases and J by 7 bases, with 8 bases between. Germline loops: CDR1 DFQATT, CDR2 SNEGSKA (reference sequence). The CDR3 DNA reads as TGCAGTGCTCAAGAGAACGGGGAGCTGTTTTTT. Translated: CSAQENGELFF.

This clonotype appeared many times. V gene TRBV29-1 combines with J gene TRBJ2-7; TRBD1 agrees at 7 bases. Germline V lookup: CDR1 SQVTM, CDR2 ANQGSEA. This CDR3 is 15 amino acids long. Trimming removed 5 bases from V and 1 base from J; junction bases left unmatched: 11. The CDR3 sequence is CSVHLIRTGSYEQYF. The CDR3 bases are TGCAGCGTTCACCTGATTAGGACAGGTTCCTACGAGCAGTACTTC.

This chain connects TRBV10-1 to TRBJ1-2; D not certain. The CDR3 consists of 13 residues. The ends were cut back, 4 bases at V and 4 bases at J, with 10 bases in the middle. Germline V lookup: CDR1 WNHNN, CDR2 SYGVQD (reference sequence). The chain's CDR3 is CASSGEGIYGYTF. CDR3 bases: TGCGCCAGCAGTGGGGAGGGTATCTATGGCTACACCTTC.

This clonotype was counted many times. CDR3 DNA: TGTGCCAGCGGAGGAGCGGGACCCTACGAGCAGTACTTC. It specifies CASGGAGPYEQYF. The J gene is TRBJ2-7, the V gene TRBV9; 7 bases are shared with TRBD2. CDR3 length: 13 amino acids. Per the germline V gene, CDR1 is SGDLS and CDR2 is YYNGEE. V shed 7 bases and J 2 bases; nucleotides not matched to a gene: 6.

DNA of the CDR3: TGTGCCAGCAGCGTAGGATTAGGTCCAGGAAACACCATATATTTT. As protein: CASSVGLGPGNTIYF. The chain is built from TRBV9 and TRBJ1-3; D unclear. Trimming shortened V by 0 bases and J by 4 bases, and 11 bases separated the two germline ends. Germline V lookup: CDR1 SGDLS, CDR2 YYNGEE. CDR3 length equals 15 residues.

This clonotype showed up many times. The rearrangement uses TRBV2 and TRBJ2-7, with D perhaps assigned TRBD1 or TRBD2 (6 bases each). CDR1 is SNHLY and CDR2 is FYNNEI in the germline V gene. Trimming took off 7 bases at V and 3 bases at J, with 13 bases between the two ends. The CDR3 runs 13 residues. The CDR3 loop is CASKRGGGYEQYF. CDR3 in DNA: TGTGCCAGCAAGCGTGGAGGGGGCTACGAGCAGTACTTC.

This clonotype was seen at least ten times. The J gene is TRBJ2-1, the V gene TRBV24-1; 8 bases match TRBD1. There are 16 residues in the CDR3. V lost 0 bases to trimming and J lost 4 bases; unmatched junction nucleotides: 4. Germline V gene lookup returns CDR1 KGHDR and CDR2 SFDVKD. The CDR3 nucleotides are TGTGCCACCAGTGATTTGAGCACAGGGGGGTACAATGAGCAGTTCTTC. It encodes CATSDLSTGGYNEQFF.

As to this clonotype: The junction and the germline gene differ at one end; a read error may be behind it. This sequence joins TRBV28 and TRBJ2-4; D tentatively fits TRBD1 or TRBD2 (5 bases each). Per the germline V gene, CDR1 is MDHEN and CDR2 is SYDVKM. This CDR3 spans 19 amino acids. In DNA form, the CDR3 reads TGTGCCAGCAGTCCCGCCGGGTTCCCCGAGGGGTTAGCCAAAAACATCCAGTACTTC. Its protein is CASSPAGFPEGLAKNIQYF.

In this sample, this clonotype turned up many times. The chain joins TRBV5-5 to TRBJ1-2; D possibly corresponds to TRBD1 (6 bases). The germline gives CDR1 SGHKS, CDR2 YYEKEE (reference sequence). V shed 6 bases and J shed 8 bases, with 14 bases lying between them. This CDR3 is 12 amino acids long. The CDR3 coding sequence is TGTGCCAGCAACCTAGACAGGTTCGGCTACACCTTC. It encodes CASNLDRFGYTF.

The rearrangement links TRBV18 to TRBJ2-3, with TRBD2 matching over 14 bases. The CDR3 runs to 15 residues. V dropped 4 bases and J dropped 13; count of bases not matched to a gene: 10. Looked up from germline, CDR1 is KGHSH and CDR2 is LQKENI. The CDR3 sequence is CASSLTGTSGSAEYF. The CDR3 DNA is TGTGCCAGCTCACTGACCGGGACTAGCGGGAGCGCTGAGTATTTT.

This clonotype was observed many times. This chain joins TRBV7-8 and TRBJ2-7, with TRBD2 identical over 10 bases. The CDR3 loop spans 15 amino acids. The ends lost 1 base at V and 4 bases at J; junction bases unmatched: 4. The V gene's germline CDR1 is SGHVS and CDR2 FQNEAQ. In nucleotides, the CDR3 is TGTGCCAGCAGCTTAGAGCTAGCGGGAGTGTACGAGCAGTACTTC. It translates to CASSLELAGVYEQYF. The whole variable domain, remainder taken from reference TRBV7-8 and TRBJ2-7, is GAGVSQSPRYKVAKRGQDVALRCDPISGHVSLFWYQQALGQGPEFLTYFQNEAQLDKSGLPSDRFFAERPEGSVSTLKIQRTQQEDSAVYLCASSLELAGVYEQYFGPGTRLTVT.

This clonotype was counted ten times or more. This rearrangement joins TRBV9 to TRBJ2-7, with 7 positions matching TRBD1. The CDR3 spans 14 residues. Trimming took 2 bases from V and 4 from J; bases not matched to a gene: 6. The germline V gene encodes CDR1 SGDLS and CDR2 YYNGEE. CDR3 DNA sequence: TGTGCCAGCAGCGTCGGGACAGAACCTTACGAGCAGTACTTC. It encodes CASSVGTEPYEQYF. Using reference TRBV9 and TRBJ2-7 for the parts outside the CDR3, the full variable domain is DSGVTQTPKHLITATGQRVTLRCSPRSGDLSVYWYQQSLDQGLQFLIQYYNGEERAKGNILERFSAQQFPDLHSELNLSSLELGDSALYFCASSVGTEPYEQYFGPGTRLTVT.

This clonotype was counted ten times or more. DNA of the CDR3: TGTGCCAGCAGTGTGAGGACAGGGGGCTACAATGAGCAGTTCTTC. It encodes CASSVRTGGYNEQFF. This sequence joins TRBV2 and TRBJ2-1, with TRBD1 identical over 10 bases. The CDR3 runs 15 residues. V dropped 4 bases and J dropped 3; count of bases not matched to a gene: 3. CDR1 SNHLY and CDR2 FYNNEI come from the germline V gene.

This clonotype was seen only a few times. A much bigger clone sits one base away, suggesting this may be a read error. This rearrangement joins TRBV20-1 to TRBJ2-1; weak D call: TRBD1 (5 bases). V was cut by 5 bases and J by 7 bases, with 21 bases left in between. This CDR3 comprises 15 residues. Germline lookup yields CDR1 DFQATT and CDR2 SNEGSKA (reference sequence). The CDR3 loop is CSASLLGPGGNEQFF. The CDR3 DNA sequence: TGCAGTGCTTCTCTCCTGGGGCCGGGTGGAAATGAGCAGTTCTTC.

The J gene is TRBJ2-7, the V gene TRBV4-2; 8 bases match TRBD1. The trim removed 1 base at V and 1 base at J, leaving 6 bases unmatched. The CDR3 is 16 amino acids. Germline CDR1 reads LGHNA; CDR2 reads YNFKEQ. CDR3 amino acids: CASSQVGDRLSYEQYF. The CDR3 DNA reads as TGTGCCAGCAGCCAAGTGGGGGACAGGCTATCCTACGAGCAGTACTTC.

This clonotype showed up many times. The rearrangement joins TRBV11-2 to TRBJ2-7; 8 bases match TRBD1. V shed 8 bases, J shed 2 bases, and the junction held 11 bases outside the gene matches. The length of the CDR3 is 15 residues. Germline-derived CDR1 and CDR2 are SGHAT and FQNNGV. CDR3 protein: CASRPDRGPTYEQYF. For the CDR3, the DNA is TGTGCCAGCCGGCCAGACAGGGGCCCTACCTACGAGCAGTACTTC.

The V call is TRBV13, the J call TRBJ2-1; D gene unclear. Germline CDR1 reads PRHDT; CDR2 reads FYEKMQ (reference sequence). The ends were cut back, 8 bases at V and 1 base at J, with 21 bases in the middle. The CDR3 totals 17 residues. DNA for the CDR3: TGTGCCAGCGGCTCCTCGCTAGAAGGGTGGTCCTACAATGAGCAGTTCTTC. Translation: CASGSSLEGWSYNEQFF.

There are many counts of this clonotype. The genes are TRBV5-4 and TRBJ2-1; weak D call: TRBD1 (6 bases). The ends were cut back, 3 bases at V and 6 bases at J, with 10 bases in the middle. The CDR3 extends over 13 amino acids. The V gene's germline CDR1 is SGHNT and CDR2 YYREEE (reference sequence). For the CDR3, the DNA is TGTGCCAGCAGCTCTACAGGGTCCAATGAGCAGTTCTTC. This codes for CASSSTGSNEQFF.

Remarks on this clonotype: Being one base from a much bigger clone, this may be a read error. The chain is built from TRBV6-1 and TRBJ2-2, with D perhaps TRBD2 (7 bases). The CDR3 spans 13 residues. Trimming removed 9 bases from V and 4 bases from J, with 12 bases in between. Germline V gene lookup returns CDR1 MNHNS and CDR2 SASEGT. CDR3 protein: CASGGAATGELFF. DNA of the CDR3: TGTGCCAGTGGGGGGGCTGCCACCGGGGAGCTGTTTTTT.

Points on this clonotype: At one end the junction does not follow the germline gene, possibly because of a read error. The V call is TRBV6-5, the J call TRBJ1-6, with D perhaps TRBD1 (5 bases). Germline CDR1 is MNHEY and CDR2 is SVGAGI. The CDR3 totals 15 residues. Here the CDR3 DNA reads TGTGCCAGCAGTCACTCAGGACATAATAATTCACCCCTCCACTTT. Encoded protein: CASSHSGHNNSPLHF.